This TCR beta chain emerged from a study of blood T cell repertoires in COVID-19. For the study at large: Acute-phase and convalescent COVID-19 samples originated in the United States, Italy and Spain. Sources were T cells, B-cell-depleted T cells, or PBMCs; the material itself was cDNA or gDNA.

Trimming took off 0 bases at V and 7 bases at J, with 13 bases between the two ends. CDR3 length: 14 amino acids. Germline V gene lookup returns CDR1 SGDLS and CDR2 YYNGEE. In the source study's methods: Amplification from reference gene primers served as the basis for estimated nucleated cell counts. Measured with immunoSEQ multiplex PCR; TCRdb has only the in-frame clones, and not every one. V and J calls and clone size are as listed in that table; D and trimming were resolved from the DNA. The sample holds 200,000 to 250,000 clones; more than 65% are singletons and the top ten take 3.6%. What was sequenced was peripheral blood. The sequence derives from a woman older than 75 with acute or convalescent COVID-19. This chain uses TRBV9 with TRBJ1-1, with a tentative D call TRBD1 (6 bases). CDR3: CASSVVQGRGEAFF. CDR3 sequence (DNA): TGTGCCAGCAGCGTAGTACAGGGAAGGGGTGAAGCTTTCTTT.